A selection of T cell receptor beta chains follows, all from one sample in a study of cytomegalovirus exposure and HLA in healthy donors. Profiled with immunoSEQ multiplex PCR; TCRdb holds only in-frame clones, not every one. The table records about 160,000 clones, roughly 85% of them present only once. The specimen was PBMCs. The receptors were sampled from a man between 18 and 35 years old in good health and CMV-seropositive. Each CDR3 is given with its conserved first and last residue. A D gene is named only where the DNA matches it firmly. Not every row has a clone size; where given, it reads once, few, many or a size class.

D gene,J gene,CDR3 length,clone size,V gene,CDR3 DNA,CDR3 protein
TRBD1,TRBJ2-7,15,-,TRBV5-1,TGCGCCAGCAGCTTCAGACAGGGGATTTCCTACGAGCAGTACTTC,CASSFRQGISYEQYF
TRBD1,TRBJ2-3,15,-,TRBV4-1,TGCGCCAGCAGGGACCCAGGGGGACCCACAGATACGCAGTATTTT,CASRDPGGPTDTQYF
-,TRBJ1-1,13,-,TRBV28,TGTGCCAGCAGTTTACCCACCATTAGTGGAGCTTTCTTT,CASSLPTISGAFF
-,TRBJ2-3,14,-,TRBV2,TGTGCCAGCAATTTCGTCCCCCGCACAGATACGCAGTATTTT,CASNFVPRTDTQYF
TRBD1,TRBJ1-1,14,-,TRBV11-2,TGTGCCGGACAGGGAACTATCATGAACACTGAAGCTTTCTTT,CAGQGTIMNTEAFF
TRBD1,TRBJ1-2,15,-,TRBV27,TGTGCCAGCAGTTTATCCTATACAGGGGTGTATGGCTACACCTTC,CASSLSYTGVYGYTF
-,TRBJ2-7,13,-,TRBV6-1,TGTGCCAGCAGTGAATCGGGGGATTACGAGCAGTACTTC,CASSESGDYEQYF
TRBD2,TRBJ2-1,13,once,TRBV6-5,TGTGCCAGCATGACGGGAGGGTACAATGAGCAGTTCTTC,CASMTGGYNEQFF
TRBD1,TRBJ2-7,13,-,TRBV9,TGTGCCAGCAGCGCGGGACAGGGGAACGAGCAGTACTTC,CASSAGQGNEQYF
TRBD1,TRBJ2-7,14,-,TRBV19,TGTGCCAGTAGTATAGCCTGGACAGGGTCCGAGCAGTACTTC,CASSIAWTGSEQYF
-,TRBJ2-3,19,-,TRBV7-2,TGTGCCAGCAGCTTGGGGGGAGGAGGGACTCTCACCTTCACAGATACGCAGTATTTT,CASSLGGGGTLTFTDTQYF
-,TRBJ2-2,15,-,TRBV28,TGTGCCAGCAGATATACGGACAGCAACACCGGGGAGCTGTTTTTT,CASRYTDSNTGELFF
-,TRBJ2-3,14,-,TRBV7-2,TGTGCCAGCAGCTTAACAATGCCCCCAGATACGCAGTATTTT,CASSLTMPPDTQYF
TRBD1,TRBJ1-1,12,-,TRBV4-1,TGCGCCAGCAGCGGACAGGGCTCTGAAGCTTTCTTT,CASSGQGSEAFF
-,TRBJ1-5,17,-,TRBV19,TGTGCCAGTAGTACCTCCGGGAGCCCCTATAGCAATCAGCCCCAGCATTTT,CASSTSGSPYSNQPQHF
-,TRBJ1-4,16,-,TRBV30,TGTGCCTGGAGGGGGGGGGCAGCCCCAACTAATGAAAAACTGTTTTTT,CAWRGGAAPTNEKLFF
-,TRBJ2-1,15,-,TRBV5-1,TGCGCCAGCAGCTTCGCTAGTGGGGGGGAACAGGGGCAGTTCTTC,CASSFASGGEQGQFF
TRBD1,TRBJ1-1,15,-,TRBV7-9,TGTGCCAGCAGCTCCCCGACAGGGGGCGCGACTGAAGCTTTCTTT,CASSSPTGGATEAFF
TRBD1,TRBJ2-2,15,few,TRBV5-1,TGCGCCAGCAGCCCAGGACAGGGGAGCACCGGGGAGCTGTTTTTT,CASSPGQGSTGELFF
-,TRBJ2-1,12,-,TRBV28,TGTGCCAGCAGTTTGACAGCGGGTGAGCAGTTCTTC,CASSLTAGEQFF
TRBD2,TRBJ2-5,17,-,TRBV7-9,TGTGCCAGCAGCTTAGAGGGACTAGCGGGAGCGGGGGAGACCCAGTACTTC,CASSLEGLAGAGETQYF
-,TRBJ1-1,13,few,TRBV18,TGTGCCAGCTCACGGGACGGAGGGACTGAAGCTTTCTTT,CASSRDGGTEAFF
-,TRBJ1-5,14,-,TRBV28,TGTGCCAGCAGTTTACAGGGGAGGGGTCAGCCCCAGCATTTT,CASSLQGRGQPQHF
-,TRBJ2-4,15,-,TRBV9,TGTGCCAGCAGCGTAGGTGGGGGGGCCGTGGACATTCAGTACTTC,CASSVGGGAVDIQYF
TRBD1,TRBJ2-3,14,-,TRBV15,TGTGCCACCAGCAGAGGACAGGGTACAGATACGCAGTATTTT,CATSRGQGTDTQYF
-,TRBJ1-1,13,few,TRBV11-2,TGTGCCAGCAGCTTACCTTCGAACACTGAAGCTTTCTTT,CASSLPSNTEAFF
-,TRBJ2-1,15,-,TRBV18,TGTGCCAGCTCTCGGTCCGGCGGTTCCTACAATGAGCAGTTCTTC,CASSRSGGSYNEQFF